The present TCR beta chain was sequenced within a study of blood T cell repertoires in COVID-19 (dated by TCRdb to 2018 to 2021). Regarding the complete study: Samples from collaborators originated in the United States, Italy and Spain and spanned both the acute and convalescent phases of COVID-19. The material from the prospective study consisted of cDNA or gDNA derived from T cells, B-cell-depleted T cells, or PBMCs. Deeply sampled blood TCRbeta repertoires from subjects exposed to, actively infected with, or recovered from COVID-19 were included in the dataset. The repertoires were made available in a free public database intended to serve as a resource for research on the immune response to SARS-CoV-2. The samples were drawn from the first 160 participants of the ongoing ImmuneRACE study and from some 1,300 subjects provided by 6 global collaborators. Nearly every sample came with metadata listing a de-identified subject ID, COVID-19 status, age in years and sex. Where available, HLA class I and class II types were taken from metadata supplied by the sample provider and were not determined by assay-based typing. The study at large found these results: The amount of clinical and demographic metadata varied by source and participant and was provided uncurated.

In Seattle, one collaborating source enrolled patients while the infection was active and tracked those patients longitudinally over the course of disease. Collaborating institutions collected whole blood in K2EDTA tubes following their own protocols. For TCRbeta analysis, collaborator samples were shipped as frozen whole blood, as isolated PBMCs, or as DNA extracted from either sample type. Concerning this clone: What this receptor recognizes is not known. Base quality data are lacking; no much larger clone is found one base away.

The CDR3 contains 15 residues, cysteine and phenylalanine counted. Of all the DNA, just the CDR3 is kept, 45 bases in frame from base 1. Clipping removes 1 base from V and 6 bases from J, with 5 as the unmatched junction base count. CDR1 and CDR2 are read off the germline V gene as MGHRA and YSYEKL. The immunoSEQ Assay, a bias-controlled multiplex PCR, was used to amplify TCRbeta CDR3 regions from genomic DNA. Concerning the study's data processing: Nucleated cell counts per sample were estimated from amplification of reference gene primers within the assay. To quantify the absolute abundance of each unique TCRbeta CDR3 rearrangement, sequence reads were collapsed and filtered. For each sample, productive Simpson clonality was calculated as the square root of Simpson's diversity index across productive rearrangements. Drawn from immuneACCESS, this table holds only the in-frame rearrangements with V and J called that TCRdb kept. Clones are partly lost; checked studies trace under half to an unresolved V gene and leave the rest unexplained. From that table come the V and J calls and clone size; the DNA was used to work out D and trimming. The sample contains about 250,000 clones, around 89% of them found a single time. Around 6.6% of the sample lies in the top ten.

Specimen: peripheral blood. Recombination joined TRBV4-1 with TRBJ1-5, with TRBD1 matching 8 junction bases. The source is a woman aged 25-40 years with COVID-19, enrolled during active disease. The DNA sequence is TGCGCCAGCAGCCAAGTTGGACAGGGCCTTCAGCCCCAGCATTTT. Its translation is CASSQVGQGLQPQHF.